Described below is a single T cell receptor (beta chain) sequence and its context. The table came from immunoSEQ multiplex PCR; TCRdb's copy has only in-frame clones and leaves some out. The sample yields some 95,000 clones, less than 80% seen once. The sample originates from a study of shared clonotypes between healthy human individuals. The source is a young man in good health. What was sequenced was memory CD8+ T cells sorted from blood. Documented subset: CD45RO+ cells pooled with CCR7-negative TemRA cells.

The CDR3 nucleotides are TGTGCCAGCAGCTTTCTTAGCATTAACTATGGCTACACCTTC. This gives the protein CASSFLSINYGYTF. The V and J genes are TRBV5-4 and TRBJ1-2; the D is unclear. This CDR3 comprises 14 residues. Trimming took 2 bases from V and 1 from J, leaving 9 bases between them. Germline CDR1 and CDR2: SGHNT and YYREEE (reference sequence).